The 31 T cell receptor beta chains in this list originate from one sample, sequenced in a study of blood T cell repertoires in COVID-19. Generated by immunoSEQ multiplex PCR, the TCRdb table keeps only in-frame clones and is missing some. The data show 200,000 or so clones, about 80% seen once. Sequenced sample: peripheral blood. The origin of the receptors is a human donor with acute or convalescent COVID-19. The donor label of this sample is uncertain.

J is TRBJ2-3 and V is TRBV18; 10 nucleotides line up with TRBD2. The V gene's germline CDR1 is KGHSH and CDR2 LQKENI. The CDR3 totals 14 residues. Trimming at V came to 7 bases and at J to 6 bases, leaving 7 bases not matched to a gene. CDR3 bases: TGTGCCAGCTGTCTAGCGGGAGTTGCTGATACGCAGTATTTT. This codes for CASCLAGVADTQYF.

This chain uses TRBV18 with TRBJ2-7; the D is unclear. CDR1 is KGHSH, CDR2 LQKENI, per germline. This CDR3 is built from 14 residues. Deletions cut 1 base from V and 4 bases from J, with 11 bases between. CDR3 amino acids: CASSPRGVPYEQYF. As DNA, the CDR3 is TGTGCCAGCTCACCACGCGGTGTCCCGTACGAGCAGTACTTC.

The chain couples TRBV24-1 to TRBJ2-2, with D perhaps matching TRBD1 (5 bases). The CDR3 length is 13 residues. Germline V gene data show CDR1 as KGHDR and CDR2 as SFDVKD. With 4 bases removed from V and 8 bases from J, the gap between germline ends came to 10 bases. The CDR3 loop reads CATSEPTGGELFF. In DNA, the CDR3 is TGTGCCACCAGTGAGCCCACAGGAGGGGAGCTGTTTTTT.

For this clone: Other DNA sequences in this sample translate to the same CDR3. V and J are TRBV5-1 and TRBJ2-3, with D perhaps matching TRBD2 (6 bases). Looked up from germline, CDR1 is SGHRS and CDR2 is YFSETQ. Deletions cut 3 bases from V and 3 bases from J, with 8 bases between. CDR3 length: 13 residues. The chain's CDR3 is CASSSGLTDTQYF. As DNA, the CDR3 is TGCGCCAGCAGCTCGGGACTTACAGATACGCAGTATTTT.

The chain combines TRBV29-1 with TRBJ2-6, with 9 nucleotides matching TRBD1. Trimming removed 4 bases from V and 1 base from J; junction bases left unmatched: 8. Germline values: CDR1 SQVTM, CDR2 ANQGSEA. This CDR3 contains 17 residues. The CDR3 DNA is TGCAGCGTTGCCCATACAGGGGGCACTTCTGGGGCCAACGTCCTGACTTTC. It codes for CSVAHTGGTSGANVLTF.

The CDR3 loop reads CASSQQPGTSGSSYEQYF. The CDR3 region has the DNA TGTGCCAGCAGCCAACAACCGGGGACTAGCGGGTCCTCCTACGAGCAGTACTTC. The V gene is TRBV4-2, the J gene TRBJ2-7; the match to TRBD2 covers 12 bases. Trimming took 2 bases from V and 0 from J; bases not matched to a gene: 8. Germline V gene data show CDR1 as LGHNA and CDR2 as YNFKEQ. This CDR3 spans 18 amino acids.

This chain joins TRBV30 and TRBJ2-6, with D tentatively TRBD1 (5 bases). The CDR3 contains 15 residues. CDR1 GTSNPN and CDR2 SVGIG come from the germline V gene (reference sequence). V lost 6 bases and J lost 1, with 13 bases in between. CDR3 region: CACPSRVSGANVLTF. CDR3 nucleotide sequence: TGTGCCTGCCCCTCCAGGGTGTCTGGGGCCAACGTCCTGACTTTC. Complete variable domain (other parts from reference TRBV30 and TRBJ2-6): SQTIHQWPATLVQPVGSPLSLECTVEGTSNPNLYWYRQAAGRGLQLLFYSVGIGQISSEVPQNLSASRPQDRQFILSSKKLLLSDSGFYLCACPSRVSGANVLTFGAGSRLTVL.

This chain links TRBV18 with TRBJ1-1; 8 bases fit TRBD1. V shed 0 bases, J shed 4 bases, and the junction held 10 bases outside the gene matches. The CDR3 extends over 17 amino acids. Germline loops: CDR1 KGHSH, CDR2 LQKENI. Here the CDR3 reads CASSPPDREDWSTEAFF. As DNA, the CDR3 is TGTGCCAGCTCACCACCGGACAGGGAGGATTGGAGCACTGAAGCTTTCTTT.

J is TRBJ2-5 and V is TRBV29-1; D remains unclear. In germline, CDR1 is SQVTM, CDR2 ANQGSEA. This CDR3 is built from 13 residues. The V gene lost 3 bases and the J gene lost 2 bases, with 10 bases spanning the gap. This chain's CDR3 is CSVEVAAQETQYF. CDR3 coding DNA: TGCAGCGTTGAGGTAGCAGCACAAGAGACCCAGTACTTC.

The chain couples TRBV29-1 to TRBJ2-5; TRBD2 matches at 11 bases. CDR1 is SQVTM, CDR2 ANQGSEA, per germline. CDR3 length equals 15 residues. Germline trimming cut 0 bases from V and 4 bases from J; bases unmatched to any gene: 4. CDR3 sequence: CSVEDGTSGVETQYF. The CDR3 nucleotides read TGCAGCGTTGAAGATGGGACTAGCGGCGTAGAGACCCAGTACTTC.

The chain uses TRBV6-1 and TRBJ1-5; 8 positions match TRBD1. V was pared by 2 bases and J by 0 bases, with 9 bases of the junction left unmatched. Per germline, CDR1 MNHNS and CDR2 SASEGT. The CDR3 covers 18 residues. Written as DNA, the CDR3 is TGTGCCAGCAGTGAATCCCGGGACAGGACTTATAGCAATCAGCCCCAGCATTTT. Residues: CASSESRDRTYSNQPQHF.

The chain couples TRBV30 to TRBJ1-6, with D maybe TRBD1 (5 bases). This CDR3 contains 14 residues. Germline assignment: CDR1 GTSNPN and CDR2 SVGIG (reference sequence). V lost 5 bases, J lost 6 bases, and 14 bases lay in between. This CDR3 is CAWSGAQGNSPLHF. CDR3 DNA sequence: TGTGCCTGGTCTGGGGCGCAGGGTAATTCACCCCTCCACTTT. The entire variable domain, with the rest obtained from reference TRBV30 and TRBJ1-6, is as follows: SQTIHQWPATLVQPVGSPLSLECTVEGTSNPNLYWYRQAAGRGLQLLFYSVGIGQISSEVPQNLSASRPQDRQFILSSKKLLLSDSGFYLCAWSGAQGNSPLHFGNGTRLTVT.

The chain carries TRBV3-1 (or the pseudogene TRBV3-2) and TRBJ2-2; 9 positions agree with TRBD1. Trimming at V came to 4 bases and at J to 4 bases, leaving 4 bases not matched to a gene. CDR1 LGHDT and CDR2 YNNKEL come from the germline V gene (reference sequence). CDR3 length: 15 residues. The CDR3 DNA is TGTGCCAGCAGCCCGGGACAGGGACTCACCGGGGAGCTGTTTTTT. It yields the protein CASSPGQGLTGELFF.

The chain combines TRBV7-2 with TRBJ1-1; D gene unclear. V lost 1 base and J lost 6, with 12 bases in between. There are 14 residues in the CDR3. The germline V gene encodes CDR1 SGHTA and CDR2 FQGNSA. This chain's CDR3 is CASSLDLFVAEAFF. The CDR3 DNA reads as TGTGCCAGCAGCTTAGACCTGTTTGTAGCTGAAGCTTTCTTT.

V is TRBV19 and J is TRBJ2-5, with no clear D. CDR3 length: 13 residues. The V end lost 6 bases, the J end lost 1 base, and 9 bases lay between the germline ends. CDR1 and CDR2 from the germline V gene are LNHDA and SQIVND (reference sequence). The CDR3 nucleotides are TGTGCCAGTAGGCAGGTCCCCCAAGAGACCCAGTACTTC. Translating it yields CASRQVPQETQYF.

This clone has a handful of counts. This chain connects TRBV7-2 to TRBJ2-3; 8 positions agree with TRBD2. The CDR3 loop spans 15 amino acids. Germline CDR1 and CDR2: SGHTA and FQGNSA. V was clipped by 6 bases and J by 2 bases; unmatched bases: 7. CDR3 DNA: TGTGCCAGCAGTCCTAGCGGGCCCACCACAGATACGCAGTATTTT. The encoded protein is CASSPSGPTTDTQYF.

This chain connects TRBV27 to TRBJ1-5; tentatively, D is TRBD1 (5 bases). The V and J ends lost 2 bases and 4 bases respectively, with 15 bases between them. This CDR3 is built from 16 residues. The germline gives CDR1 MNHEY, CDR2 SMNVEV (reference sequence). CDR3 nucleotides: TGTGCCAGCAGTTTAGGGGCAGGAAAGGCTAATCAGCCCCAGCATTTT. It specifies CASSLGAGKANQPQHF.

The CDR3, as DNA: TGTGCCACCAGTGATCCGAGACAGGGGGGCTCCAATCAGCCCCAGCATTTT. Residues: CATSDPRQGGSNQPQHF. This chain links TRBV24-1 with TRBJ1-5; 9 bases fit TRBD1. The CDR3 extends over 17 amino acids. Germline CDR1 is KGHDR and CDR2 is SFDVKD. V dropped 3 bases and J dropped 3; count of bases not matched to a gene: 8.

This sequence joins TRBV6-5 and TRBJ1-2; 7 nucleotides agree with TRBD1. Germline trimming cut 6 bases from V and 2 bases from J; bases unmatched to any gene: 3. Germline V gene data show CDR1 as MNHEY and CDR2 as SVGAGI. This CDR3 comprises 13 residues. The CDR3, as DNA: TGTGCCAGCAGCCCACAGGGGAACTATGGCTACACCTTC. Amino acids: CASSPQGNYGYTF.

This rearrangement joins TRBV28 to TRBJ1-3; no reliable D call. The V gene's germline CDR1 is MDHEN and CDR2 SYDVKM. The V end lost 2 bases, the J end lost 4 bases, and 15 bases lay between the germline ends. The CDR3 is 16 residues long. CDR3 DNA sequence: TGTGCCAGCAGTTTAGGGCCCGGGAGGGCGGGAAACACCATATATTTT. Residues: CASSLGPGRAGNTIYF.

The chain couples TRBV4-1 to TRBJ2-3; 10 bases map to TRBD2. Per germline, CDR1 MGHRA and CDR2 YSYEKL. Trimming at V came to 4 bases and at J to 2 bases, leaving 9 bases not matched to a gene. The CDR3 has 17 residues. The CDR3: CASSLTGLAGVTDTQYF. CDR3 nucleotide sequence: TGCGCCAGCAGCCTGACCGGGCTAGCGGGAGTCACAGATACGCAGTATTTT.

The V call is TRBV5-1, the J call TRBJ2-1; 8 bases are shared with TRBD1. Germline loops: CDR1 SGHRS, CDR2 YFSETQ. The CDR3 has 17 amino acids. The J segment lost 7 bases and the V segment lost 2 bases, leaving 14 bases of the junction unmatched. CDR3 nucleotides: TGCGCCAGCAGCTTAAGGTCCCAGGGGGCAGGTAGGAATGAGCAGTTCTTC. Its translation is CASSLRSQGAGRNEQFF.

This sequence joins TRBV19 and TRBJ1-1; 7 bases are a match to TRBD1. The CDR3 totals 14 residues. V shed 6 bases, J shed 1 base, and the junction held 5 bases outside the gene matches. Looked up from germline, CDR1 is LNHDA and CDR2 is SQIVND (reference sequence). CDR3 in amino acids: CASSPQGTNTEAFF. The CDR3, as DNA: TGTGCCAGTAGCCCACAGGGGACGAACACTGAAGCTTTCTTT. Looking up the rest from reference TRBV19 and TRBJ1-1 gives the full variable domain: DGGITQSPKYLFRKEGQNVTLSCEQNLNHDAMYWYRQDPGQGLRLIYYSQIVNDFQKGDIAEGYSVSREKKESFPLTVTSAQKNPTAFYLCASSPQGTNTEAFFGQGTRLTVV.

The chain links TRBV5-1 to TRBJ2-3; a weak D match, TRBD2 (6 bases). Looked up from germline, CDR1 is SGHRS and CDR2 is YFSETQ. V was pared by 5 bases and J by 1 base, with 29 bases between. The CDR3 runs to 20 residues. CDR3 DNA: TGCGCCAGCAGTCCAACCCCGGGACTGCCTTTACGTGGTGGCACAGATACGCAGTATTTT. Translating gives CASSPTPGLPLRGGTDTQYF.

The CDR3 nucleotides read TGCGCCAGCAGCTGGGAAGACAGGGCAATGAACATTCAGTACTTC. Amino acid sequence: CASSWEDRAMNIQYF. This chain connects TRBV5-1 to TRBJ2-4; 7 bases fit TRBD1. Germline loops: CDR1 SGHRS, CDR2 YFSETQ. Trimming took 3 bases from V and 7 from J; bases not matched to a gene: 10. This CDR3 is 15 amino acids long.

The rearrangement uses TRBV6-5 and TRBJ2-7; 11 positions match TRBD2. This CDR3 has 15 amino acids. The trim removed 6 bases at V and 1 base at J, leaving 5 bases unmatched. The germline CDR1 and CDR2 sequences are MNHEY and SVGAGI. The chain's CDR3 is CASRTGLAGSYEQYF. In nucleotides, the CDR3 is TGTGCCAGCAGGACCGGACTAGCGGGTTCCTACGAGCAGTACTTC.

V gene TRBV6-6 combines with J gene TRBJ2-5; D gene unclear. CDR1 and CDR2 from the germline V gene are MNHNY and SVGAGI (reference sequence). The V gene lost 5 bases and the J gene lost 2 bases, with 9 bases spanning the gap. The CDR3 is 13 residues long. The DNA of the CDR3 is TGTGCCAGCAGTCCTCGCAGTCAAGAGACCCAGTACTTC. Translation gives CASSPRSQETQYF.

The V and J genes are TRBV19 and TRBJ1-1; D may be TRBD1 (6 bases). This CDR3 is built from 19 residues. V was shortened by 5 bases and J by 1 base, with 26 bases between the two germline ends. The germline gives CDR1 LNHDA, CDR2 SQIVND (reference sequence). The CDR3 coding sequence is TGTGCCAGTAGTTGGCGAGGACAGAGCTCTCGACCCTCGAACACTGAAGCTTTCTTT. Translation: CASSWRGQSSRPSNTEAFF.

This clone has only a few counts. V gene TRBV28 combines with J gene TRBJ2-7, with 10 bases matching TRBD1. The CDR3 has 13 residues. J was trimmed by 6 bases and V by 8 bases; bases with no gene match: 7. Germline V CDR1 and CDR2: MDHEN, SYDVKM. CDR3 region: CASGDRGRGEQYF. The DNA for the CDR3 is TGTGCCAGCGGAGACAGGGGGCGCGGCGAGCAGTACTTC.

The rearrangement joins TRBV27 to TRBJ1-2; 7 positions match TRBD1. Unmatched junction bases numbered 14, after V lost 5 bases and J lost 5 bases. The CDR3 runs 16 residues. Germline CDR1 reads MNHEY; CDR2 reads SMNVEV (reference sequence). Here the CDR3 DNA reads TGTGCCAGCAGTAATTCTTTTGACAGGGTGACTTATGGCTACACCTTC. Encoded protein: CASSNSFDRVTYGYTF.

This chain links TRBV5-1 with TRBJ1-4, with 9 nucleotides matching TRBD1. The CDR3 runs 14 residues. J was trimmed by 5 bases and V by 2 bases; bases with no gene match: 1. The germline V gene encodes CDR1 SGHRS and CDR2 YFSETQ. The CDR3 loop is CASSFGQGNEKLFF. CDR3 sequence (DNA): TGCGCCAGCAGCTTTGGACAGGGGAATGAAAAACTGTTTTTT. Looking up the rest from reference TRBV5-1 and TRBJ1-4 gives the full variable domain: KAGVTQTPRYLIKTRGQQVTLSCSPISGHRSVSWYQQTPGQGLQFLFEYFSETQRNKGNFPGRFSGRQFSNSRSEMNVSTLELGDSALYLCASSFGQGNEKLFFGSGTQLSVL.